Each of the 8 T cell receptor beta chains below was sequenced from the same sample in a study of regulatory T cells in long-lasting Graves disease. Combining iRepertoire HTBI primers with Arm-PCR of CDR3 regions, the authors built TCR beta libraries. TCRdb reprocessed the multiplex PCR reads via MiXCR and lists one record per CDR3 protein. The sample holds around 510,000 distinct CDR3 sequences, around 21% seen once. The time point here: persistent/refractory GD, antithyroid drugs over 5 years with positive TRAb. Making the TCR library involved RNA that had been extracted from PBMCs. Material: peripheral blood mononuclear cells (PBMCs), obtained when the disease was refractory, from a patient treated with antithyroid drugs. All receptors derive from a female donor with Graves disease.

Regarding this clonotype: One end of the junction is discordant with germline, which a read error may explain. V is TRBV24-1 and J is TRBJ2-1, with D possibly being TRBD1 or TRBD2 (5 bases each). Per the germline V gene, CDR1 is KGHDR and CDR2 is SFDVKD. The CDR3 extends over 17 amino acids. The CDR3 DNA reads as TGTGCCACCGGTGAGGCCGGGACCCAATACCTCCACAATGAGCAGTTCTTC. Amino acids: CATGEAGTQYLHNEQFF.

This clonotype has just a few counts. This chain uses TRBV28 with TRBJ1-6; D is unclear. V was pared by 3 bases and J by 0 bases, with 12 bases between. The germline gives CDR1 MDHEN, CDR2 SYDVKM. This CDR3 spans 17 amino acids. The CDR3 nucleotides are TGTGCCAGCAGTTTCCACGACACTAGCTCCTATAATTCACCCCTCCACTTT. Its translation is CASSFHDTSSYNSPLHF.

The table lists this clonotype with many counts. CDR3 residues: CASSTPLTGSGEKLFF. CDR3 DNA sequence: TGTGCCAGCAGTACTCCTCTAACAGGGTCCGGTGAAAAACTGTTTTTT. This rearrangement joins TRBV28 to TRBJ1-4; TRBD1 might be the D (6 bases). V lost 5 bases to trimming and J lost 7 bases, with 20 bases between them. CDR1 and CDR2 from the germline V gene are MDHEN and SYDVKM. The CDR3 contains 16 residues.

The chain uses TRBV28 and TRBJ2-7; 11 bases are a match to TRBD2. Germline CDR1 reads MDHEN; CDR2 reads SYDVKM. J was trimmed by 7 bases and V by 6 bases; bases with no gene match: 8. This CDR3 region has 14 residues. The CDR3 DNA follows: TGTGCCAGCAGCCAACTAGCGGGAGTGGGAGAGCAGTACTTC. Translated, it gives CASSQLAGVGEQYF.

This clonotype was counted between two and nine times. V gene TRBV3-1 combines with J gene TRBJ2-7, with D possibly being TRBD1 (5 bases). Germline V gene lookup returns CDR1 LGHDT and CDR2 YNNKEL (reference sequence). This CDR3 region has 14 residues. The germline V and J ends were trimmed by 1 base and 6 bases, with 13 bases remaining between them. This chain's CDR3 is CASSQVGRVGEQYF. In DNA, the CDR3 is TGTGCCAGCAGCCAAGTAGGCAGGGTTGGCGAGCAGTACTTC.

This clonotype has at least ten counts. The chain joins TRBV20-1 to TRBJ2-7; D gene uncertain. Germline V gives CDR1 DFQATT, CDR2 SNEGSKA (reference sequence). V lost 0 bases and J lost 3, with 12 bases in between. The CDR3 runs to 14 residues. The CDR3 loop is CSARDPLTIYEQYF. In DNA form, the CDR3 reads TGCAGTGCTAGAGATCCGTTAACGATCTACGAGCAGTACTTC.

The chain is built from TRBV29-1 and TRBJ1-1; D is unclear. Trimming shortened V by 5 bases and J by 3 bases, and 10 bases separated the two germline ends. This CDR3 has 12 residues. Germline loops: CDR1 SQVTM, CDR2 ANQGSEA. The CDR3 region is CSVYLWDTEAFF. CDR3 bases: TGCAGCGTTTATCTCTGGGACACTGAAGCTTTCTTT.

This clonotype has just a few counts. The V and J genes are TRBV6-1 and TRBJ1-5; D is unclear. The CDR3 runs to 14 residues. Germline V gene lookup returns CDR1 MNHNS and CDR2 SASEGT. The V gene lost 9 bases and the J gene lost 4 bases, with 16 bases spanning the gap. CDR3 in amino acids: CARHPRGLNQPQHF. The CDR3 nucleotides read TGTGCCAGGCATCCACGGGGTTTAAATCAGCCCCAGCATTTT.